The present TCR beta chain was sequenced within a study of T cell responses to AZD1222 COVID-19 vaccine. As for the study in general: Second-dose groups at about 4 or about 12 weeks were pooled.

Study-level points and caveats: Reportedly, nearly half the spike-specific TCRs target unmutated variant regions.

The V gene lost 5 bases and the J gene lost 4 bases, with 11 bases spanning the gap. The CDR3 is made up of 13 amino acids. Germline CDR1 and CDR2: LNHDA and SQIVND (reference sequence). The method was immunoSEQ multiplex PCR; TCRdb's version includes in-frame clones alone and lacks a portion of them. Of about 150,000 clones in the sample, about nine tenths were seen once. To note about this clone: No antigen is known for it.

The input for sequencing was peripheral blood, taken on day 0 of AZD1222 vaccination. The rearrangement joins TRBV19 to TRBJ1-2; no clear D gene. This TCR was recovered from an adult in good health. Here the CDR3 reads CASSEGAFYGYTF. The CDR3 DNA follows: TGTGCCAGTAGTGAGGGAGCTTTCTATGGCTACACCTTC.